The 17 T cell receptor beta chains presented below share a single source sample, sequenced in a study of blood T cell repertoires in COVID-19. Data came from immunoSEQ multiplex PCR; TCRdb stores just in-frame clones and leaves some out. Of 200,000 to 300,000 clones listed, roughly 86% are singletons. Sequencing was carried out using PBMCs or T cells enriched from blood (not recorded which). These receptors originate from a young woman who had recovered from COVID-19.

In DNA form, the CDR3 reads TGTGCCAGTAGTACTGACTGGGTTCGGAATGAGCAGTTCTTC. Translation gives CASSTDWVRNEQFF. The rearrangement links TRBV19 to TRBJ2-1; D is unclear. The length of the CDR3 is 14 residues. V shed 4 bases and J shed 7 bases, with 14 bases lying between them. CDR1 is LNHDA and CDR2 is SQIVND in the germline V gene (reference sequence).

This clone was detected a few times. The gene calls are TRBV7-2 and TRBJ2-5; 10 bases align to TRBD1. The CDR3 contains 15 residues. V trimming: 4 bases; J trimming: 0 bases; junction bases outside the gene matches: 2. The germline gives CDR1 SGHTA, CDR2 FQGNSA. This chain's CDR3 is CASSSDRGYQETQYF. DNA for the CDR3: TGTGCCAGCAGCTCGGACAGGGGGTACCAAGAGACCCAGTACTTC.

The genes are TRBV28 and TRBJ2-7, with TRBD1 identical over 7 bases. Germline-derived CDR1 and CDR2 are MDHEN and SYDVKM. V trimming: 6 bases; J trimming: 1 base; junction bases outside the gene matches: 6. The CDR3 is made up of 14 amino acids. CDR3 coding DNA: TGTGCCAGCAGCCCCGACAGGGAGTCCTACGAGCAGTACTTC. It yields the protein CASSPDRESYEQYF.

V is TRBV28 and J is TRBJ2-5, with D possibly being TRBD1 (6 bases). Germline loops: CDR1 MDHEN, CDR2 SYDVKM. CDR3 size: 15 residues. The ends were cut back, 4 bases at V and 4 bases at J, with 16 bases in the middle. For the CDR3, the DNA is TGTGCCAGCAGTTCAGGGGCAGGGTTGAGAGAGACCCAGTACTTC. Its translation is CASSSGAGLRETQYF.

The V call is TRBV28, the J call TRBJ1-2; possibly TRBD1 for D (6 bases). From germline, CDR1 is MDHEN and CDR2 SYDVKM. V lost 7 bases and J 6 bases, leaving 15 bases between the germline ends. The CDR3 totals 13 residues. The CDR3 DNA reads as TGTGCCAGCACCGTGGAGGGGGGGGATGGCTACACCTTC. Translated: CASTVEGGDGYTF.

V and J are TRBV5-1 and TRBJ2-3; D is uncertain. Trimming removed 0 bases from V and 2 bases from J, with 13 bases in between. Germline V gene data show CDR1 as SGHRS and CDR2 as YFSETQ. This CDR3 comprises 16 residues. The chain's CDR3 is CASSLVQAQYTDTQYF. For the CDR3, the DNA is TGCGCCAGCAGCTTGGTTCAAGCCCAATACACAGATACGCAGTATTTT.

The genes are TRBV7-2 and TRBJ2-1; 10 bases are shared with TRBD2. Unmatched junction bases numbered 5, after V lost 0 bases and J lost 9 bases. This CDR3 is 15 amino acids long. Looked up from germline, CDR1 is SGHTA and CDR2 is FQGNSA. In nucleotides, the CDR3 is TGTGCCAGCAGCTTAGCGAGCGGGGGGGCACCTGAGCAGTTCTTC. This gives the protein CASSLASGGAPEQFF.

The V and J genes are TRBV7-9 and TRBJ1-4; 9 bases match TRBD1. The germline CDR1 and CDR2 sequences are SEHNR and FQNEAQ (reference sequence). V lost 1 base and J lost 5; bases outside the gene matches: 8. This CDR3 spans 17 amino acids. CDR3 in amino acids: CASSLGDLGTGNEKLFF. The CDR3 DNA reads TGTGCCAGCAGCTTAGGGGACCTCGGGACAGGGAATGAAAAACTGTTTTTT.

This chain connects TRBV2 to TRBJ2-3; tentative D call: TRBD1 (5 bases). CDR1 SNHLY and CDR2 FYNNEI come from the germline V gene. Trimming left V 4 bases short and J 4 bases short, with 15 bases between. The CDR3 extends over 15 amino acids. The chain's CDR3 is CASSGRSGRSDTQYF. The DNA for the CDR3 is TGTGCCAGCAGTGGTAGGTCAGGGCGGTCAGATACGCAGTATTTT.

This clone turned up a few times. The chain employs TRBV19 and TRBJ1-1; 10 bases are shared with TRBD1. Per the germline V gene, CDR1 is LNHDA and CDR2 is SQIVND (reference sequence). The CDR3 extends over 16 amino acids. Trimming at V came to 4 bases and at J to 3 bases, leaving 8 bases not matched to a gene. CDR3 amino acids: CASSTIPGQGYTEAFF. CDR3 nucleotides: TGTGCCAGTAGTACGATCCCGGGACAGGGGTACACTGAAGCTTTCTTT.

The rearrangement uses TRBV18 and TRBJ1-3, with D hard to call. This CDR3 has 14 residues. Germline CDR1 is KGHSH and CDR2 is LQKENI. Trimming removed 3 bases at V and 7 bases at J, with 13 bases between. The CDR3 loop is CASSPPPLGNTIYF. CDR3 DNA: TGTGCCAGCTCACCCCCCCCGCTCGGGAACACCATATATTTT.

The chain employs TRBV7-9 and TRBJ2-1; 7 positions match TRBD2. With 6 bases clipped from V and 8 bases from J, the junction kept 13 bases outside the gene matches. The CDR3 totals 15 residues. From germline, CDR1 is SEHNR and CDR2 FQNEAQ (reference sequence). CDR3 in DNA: TGTGCCAGCAGTCCGACTAGCACGACATGGCATGAGCAGTTCTTC. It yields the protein CASSPTSTTWHEQFF.

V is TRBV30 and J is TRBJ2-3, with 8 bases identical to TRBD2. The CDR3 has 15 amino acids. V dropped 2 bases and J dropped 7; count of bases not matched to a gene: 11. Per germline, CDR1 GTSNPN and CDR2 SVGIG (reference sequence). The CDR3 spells CAWSPREGMLHTQYF. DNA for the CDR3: TGTGCCTGGAGTCCCCGGGAGGGTATGCTACATACGCAGTATTTT.

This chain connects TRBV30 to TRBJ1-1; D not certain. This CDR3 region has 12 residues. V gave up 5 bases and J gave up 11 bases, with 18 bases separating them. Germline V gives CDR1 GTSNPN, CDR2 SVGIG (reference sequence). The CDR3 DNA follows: TGTGCCTGGGGGCGGTCGCTCGCGCTGGCTTTCTTT. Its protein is CAWGRSLALAFF.

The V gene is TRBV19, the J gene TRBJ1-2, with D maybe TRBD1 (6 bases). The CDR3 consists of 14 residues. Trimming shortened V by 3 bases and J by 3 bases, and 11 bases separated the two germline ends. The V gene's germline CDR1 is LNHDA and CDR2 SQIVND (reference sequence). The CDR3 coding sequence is TGTGCCAGTAGTATTTTAGGACAGCACTATGGCTACACCTTC. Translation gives CASSILGQHYGYTF.

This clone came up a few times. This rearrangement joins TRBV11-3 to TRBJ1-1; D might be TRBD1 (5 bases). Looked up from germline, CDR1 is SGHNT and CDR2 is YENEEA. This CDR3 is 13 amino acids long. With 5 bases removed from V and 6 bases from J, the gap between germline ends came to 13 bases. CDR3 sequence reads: CASSQGLEAEAFF. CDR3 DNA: TGTGCCAGCAGCCAGGGACTCGAGGCTGAAGCTTTCTTT.

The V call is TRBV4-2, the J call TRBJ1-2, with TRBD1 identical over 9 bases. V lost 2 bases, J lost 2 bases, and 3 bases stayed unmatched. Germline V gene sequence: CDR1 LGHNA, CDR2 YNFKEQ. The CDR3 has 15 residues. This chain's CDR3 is CASSQRDRENYGYTF. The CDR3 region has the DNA TGTGCCAGCAGCCAACGGGACAGGGAAAACTATGGCTACACCTTC.